Shown below are 18 T cell receptor beta chains from a single sample sequenced in a study of blood T cell repertoires in COVID-19. The data were produced by immunoSEQ multiplex PCR, yet TCRdb's version contains in-frame clones alone and is incomplete. The table lists around 200,000 clones, 85% of them singletons. The specimen was PBMCs or T cells enriched from blood (not recorded which). The receptors come from a man aged 40-49 years who had recovered from COVID-19.

This clone was seen a few times. V gene TRBV7-9 combines with J gene TRBJ2-1; TRBD2 is a possible D gene (6 bases). This CDR3 comprises 17 residues. V lost 1 base, J lost 6 bases, and 19 bases lay in between. From germline, CDR1 is SEHNR and CDR2 FQNEAQ (reference sequence). CDR3 sequence reads: CASSLGTGGEVTNEQFF. The CDR3 coding sequence is TGTGCCAGCAGCTTAGGGACCGGCGGGGAAGTTACCAATGAGCAGTTCTTC.

This chain uses TRBV7-2 with TRBJ2-4; perhaps TRBD1 as D (6 bases). The V end was cut by 8 bases, the J end by 3 bases, with 14 bases between. This CDR3 has 14 residues. Per the germline V gene, CDR1 is SGHTA and CDR2 is FQGNSA. The chain's CDR3 is CASARGADKNIQYF. The CDR3 bases are TGTGCCAGCGCCAGGGGTGCGGACAAAAACATTCAGTACTTC. Full variable domain (missing parts from reference TRBV7-2 and TRBJ2-4): GAGVSQSPSNKVTEKGKDVELRCDPISGHTALYWYRQSLGQGLEFLIYFQGNSAPDKSGLPSDRFSAERTGGSVSTLTIQRTQQEDSAVYLCASARGADKNIQYFGAGTRLSVL.

This clone was found a few times. V gene TRBV9 combines with J gene TRBJ1-2; no clear D gene. Per the germline V gene, CDR1 is SGDLS and CDR2 is YYNGEE. Trimming shortened V by 5 bases and J by 3 bases, and 11 bases separated the two germline ends. This CDR3 has 13 residues. DNA of the CDR3: TGTGCCAGCAGGAGGGAAAATCACTATGGCTACACCTTC. Amino acid sequence: CASRRENHYGYTF.

This chain joins TRBV18 and TRBJ2-5; a possible D gene is TRBD1 (6 bases). The CDR3 length is 14 residues. Germline lookup yields CDR1 KGHSH and CDR2 LQKENI. V was clipped by 1 base and J by 6 bases, with 12 bases between them. This chain's CDR3 is CASSPRDTGKTQYF. CDR3 in DNA: TGTGCCAGCTCACCACGGGACACGGGAAAGACCCAGTACTTC.

The rearrangement uses TRBV6-4 and TRBJ2-7; TRBD1 might be the D (6 bases). V was trimmed by 2 bases and J by 3 bases, leaving 8 bases between them. CDR1 and CDR2 from the germline V gene are MRHNA and SNTAGT. The CDR3 runs 13 residues. DNA of the CDR3: TGTGCCAGCAGTGACCGGGACAACTACGAGCAGTACTTC. Its translation: CASSDRDNYEQYF.

This chain links TRBV7-9 with TRBJ2-3, with 7 bases that match TRBD2. Germline V lookup: CDR1 SEHNR, CDR2 FQNEAQ (reference sequence). V was pared by 3 bases and J by 6 bases, with 9 bases of the junction left unmatched. The length of the CDR3 is 15 residues. DNA for the CDR3: TGTGCCAGCAGCTTTAGCCTAGCGGTAGGGGATACGCAGTATTTT. It yields the protein CASSFSLAVGDTQYF. The full variable domain, its missing parts supplied by reference TRBV7-9 and TRBJ2-3, is DTGVSQNPRHKITKRGQNVTFRCDPISEHNRLYWYRQTLGQGPEFLTYFQNEAQLEKSRLLSDRFSAERPKGSFSTLEIQRTEQGDSAMYLCASSFSLAVGDTQYFGPGTRLTVL.

The rearrangement uses TRBV28 and TRBJ2-7, with unresolved D. The CDR3 runs 14 residues. V was pared by 5 bases and J by 2 bases, with 13 bases between. Per the germline V gene, CDR1 is MDHEN and CDR2 is SYDVKM. Here the CDR3 reads CASSLRSRTYEQYF. As DNA, the CDR3 is TGTGCCAGCAGTCTACGGAGCAGAACCTACGAGCAGTACTTC.

Comment on this clone: Other DNA sequences in this sample translate to the same CDR3. This chain connects TRBV19 to TRBJ1-2, with a possible D match to TRBD1 (6 bases). Trimming cost V 3 bases and J 2 bases, with 7 bases left between them. The CDR3 consists of 13 residues. Germline lookup yields CDR1 LNHDA and CDR2 SQIVND (reference sequence). DNA of the CDR3: TGTGCCAGTAGTATGAGGGGGAACTATGGCTACACCTTC. Its translation is CASSMRGNYGYTF.

The chain couples TRBV18 to TRBJ1-2; 9 bases are a match to TRBD1. J was trimmed by 0 bases and V by 6 bases; bases with no gene match: 2. CDR1 and CDR2 (germline): KGHSH, LQKENI. This CDR3 has 14 amino acids. This CDR3 is CASSGTGSNYGYTF. DNA for the CDR3: TGTGCCAGCTCCGGGACAGGGTCTAACTATGGCTACACCTTC.

The chain has TRBV7-9 and TRBJ1-2; D remains unclear. Trimming left V 3 bases short and J 2 bases short, with 4 bases between. This CDR3 has 12 residues. Germline values: CDR1 SEHNR, CDR2 FQNEAQ (reference sequence). The CDR3 coding sequence is TGTGCCAGCAGCTTCCAGAACTATGGCTACACCTTC. It translates to CASSFQNYGYTF.

This rearrangement joins TRBV11-3 to TRBJ2-7, with a tentative D call TRBD1 (6 bases). V was clipped by 5 bases and J by 1 base, with 12 bases between them. The CDR3 runs 14 residues. CDR1 is SGHNT and CDR2 is YENEEA in the germline V gene. The CDR3 here is CASSPRDMSYEQYF. The CDR3, as DNA: TGTGCCAGCAGCCCACGGGACATGTCCTACGAGCAGTACTTC.

On this clone itself: A junction end diverges from the germline sequence, so it may reflect a read error. The chain employs TRBV30 and TRBJ1-2; TRBD1 aligns across 8 bases. This CDR3 contains 13 residues. The germline V gene encodes CDR1 GTSNPN and CDR2 SVGIG (reference sequence). This CDR3 reads CAWSEQGAYGHTF. The CDR3 DNA is TGTGCCTGGAGTGAGCAGGGGGCGTATGGCCACACCTTC.

J is TRBJ2-2 and V is TRBV6-2 or TRBV6-3; possible D gene TRBD2, 5 bases. V lost 6 bases, J lost 3 bases, and 11 bases lay in between. In germline, CDR1 is MNHEY, CDR2 SVGEGT. The CDR3 is 14 residues long. The CDR3 loop is CASSSLDYTGELFF. The CDR3 bases are TGTGCCAGCAGCTCACTAGATTACACCGGGGAGCTGTTTTTT.

This chain connects TRBV24-1 to TRBJ2-7; TRBD1 agrees at 7 bases. Germline CDR1 KGHDR, CDR2 SFDVKD. Germline trimming cut 4 bases from V and 9 bases from J; bases unmatched to any gene: 32. The CDR3 extends over 21 amino acids. CDR3 amino acids: CATSDGPTKGQPSRPIRGQYF. CDR3 DNA: TGTGCCACCAGTGACGGACCTACTAAGGGACAGCCTTCTCGACCCATACGAGGGCAGTACTTC.

The gene calls are TRBV28 and TRBJ1-5; 7 bases align to TRBD1. V shed 2 bases, J shed 9 bases, and the junction held 7 bases outside the gene matches. The CDR3 consists of 14 residues. Per the germline V gene, CDR1 is MDHEN and CDR2 is SYDVKM. This CDR3 is CASSLGGQKRPQHF. The CDR3 DNA is TGTGCCAGCAGTTTAGGGGGACAGAAAAGGCCCCAGCATTTT.

The chain couples TRBV13 to TRBJ2-7; a weak D match, TRBD2 (6 bases). Germline V gene sequence: CDR1 PRHDT, CDR2 FYEKMQ (reference sequence). This CDR3 region has 16 residues. Trimming took 2 bases from V and 4 from J, leaving 18 bases between them. The CDR3 DNA reads TGTGCCAGCAGCTTACCCACTAGCCCCGGTAGTTACGAGCAGTACTTC. Protein: CASSLPTSPGSYEQYF.

The chain has TRBV7-6 and TRBJ2-1; TRBD1 might be the D (6 bases). CDR3 length: 15 residues. Trimming left V 3 bases short and J 1 base short, with 10 bases between. CDR1 is SGHVS and CDR2 is FNYEAQ in the germline V gene. The CDR3: CASSLFQGSYNEQFF. DNA of the CDR3: TGTGCCAGCAGCTTGTTCCAGGGGTCCTACAATGAGCAGTTCTTC.

The genes are TRBV7-9 and TRBJ2-7, with D uncertain. The V gene lost 4 bases and the J gene lost 4 bases, with 8 bases spanning the gap. The V gene's germline CDR1 is SEHNR and CDR2 FQNEAQ (reference sequence). The CDR3 extends over 12 amino acids. CDR3 sequence (DNA): TGTGCCAGCAGCTCCGACTTGTACGAGCAGTACTTC. It yields the protein CASSSDLYEQYF.